Listed below are T cell receptor beta chains from one sample, sequenced in a study of blood T cell repertoires in COVID-19. Sequencing was performed with immunoSEQ multiplex PCR; in TCRdb, only in-frame clones are kept and a portion is missing. The profile covers about 260,000 clones, with about 87% appearing a single time and about 1.6% taken by the ten largest. The material sequenced was peripheral blood. The receptors derive from a woman aged 35 to 49 who had recovered from COVID-19. Both conserved end residues are part of each CDR3.

J,V,CDR3
TRBJ2-7,TRBV2,CAGTGETYEQYF
TRBJ1-1,TRBV7-9,CASSLASVTEAFF
TRBJ2-7,TRBV5-1,CASSSSTGTGLEQYF
TRBJ2-1,TRBV6-5,CASSSRDTARSEQFF
TRBJ2-5,TRBV5-4,CASSSTGSSRQETQYF
TRBJ1-2,TRBV10-3,CAISESTGYGYTF
TRBJ1-3,TRBV7-2,CASSFDGLGVAGNTIYF
TRBJ1-6,TRBV4-1,CASRRSDFSPLHF
TRBJ2-7,TRBV18,CASSQEAGDEQYF
TRBJ2-5,TRBV7-9,CASSLAGLETQYF
TRBJ2-6,TRBV4-1,CASSQEPGTGTGANVLTF
TRBJ1-5,TRBV19,CASSFHSLEPQHF
TRBJ2-7,TRBV19,CASSIGQGSEQYF
TRBJ1-5,TRBV7-8,CASSVQGVGKPSNQPQHF
TRBJ2-3,TRBV4-1,CASSRGDSSTDTQYF
TRBJ2-3,TRBV5-6,CASSQSRGSGDTQYF
TRBJ2-5,TRBV11-2,CASRGGRERRAQYF
TRBJ2-7,TRBV25-1,CASSDPRTGGDEQYF
TRBJ2-7,TRBV4-3,CASSQGLAGAEISYEQYF
TRBJ2-2,TRBV3-1/TRBV3-2,CASSQAGRGRGELFF
TRBJ2-7,TRBV11-2,CASSLGSYRIHEQYF
TRBJ2-1,TRBV9,CASSVAGLDEQFF
TRBJ1-1,TRBV10-1,CASSTDSYTEAFF
TRBJ2-5,TRBV3-1/TRBV3-2,CASSQLGLLGETQYF
TRBJ2-7,TRBV7-9,CASSLAGTGRYEQYF
TRBJ2-7,TRBV19,CASSIFGTAEPFYEQYF
TRBJ2-7,TRBV12-3/TRBV12-4,CASSLARPYEQYF
TRBJ1-1,TRBV7-9,CASSLKGAPNTEAFF
TRBJ1-3,TRBV2,CASRTTGGSGNTIYF
TRBJ2-2,TRBV2,CASSGGPARRNTGELFF
TRBJ1-2,TRBV5-4,CASSLVLRDSGRYTF
TRBJ2-7,TRBV7-9,CASSPSTFYEQYF
TRBJ1-5,TRBV7-8,CASSLLQGNQPQHF
TRBJ1-1,TRBV2,CASTWTGGPNDTEAFF
TRBJ1-5,TRBV18,CASSPGEGWNQPQHF
TRBJ1-4,TRBV3-1/TRBV3-2,CASSPGRQGEATNEKLFF
TRBJ1-3,TRBV2,CASSENRDRNTIYF
TRBJ1-2,TRBV2,CASRQDNYGYTF
TRBJ2-3,TRBV7-2,CASSPRTSGGRTDTQYF
TRBJ1-2,TRBV27,CASSRQVGSWYGYTF
TRBJ2-7,TRBV9,CASSGGTGPYEQYF
TRBJ1-1,TRBV5-4,CASSTQGLKGSGAFF
TRBJ1-1,TRBV7-2,CASAKRGGRDAFF
TRBJ1-4,TRBV10-2,CASKGEGRREKLFF
TRBJ2-7,TRBV6-2/TRBV6-3,CASSYASGSAWEQYF
TRBJ1-6,TRBV30,CAWRNTGPGSPLHF
TRBJ2-3,TRBV7-2,CASSSRAFTDTQYF
TRBJ1-4,TRBV7-2,CASSLAFGSQGEKLFF
TRBJ2-3,TRBV6-6,CASSQTGGADTQYF
TRBJ1-1,TRBV3-1/TRBV3-2,CASSPWVREGTEAFF
TRBJ2-6,TRBV18,CASSPGAGANVLTF
TRBJ1-1,TRBV6-5,CATLDRNTEAFF
TRBJ2-7,TRBV5-1,CASSFQGPSFGEQYF
TRBJ2-5,TRBV10-3,CAISYNREETQYF
TRBJ2-3,TRBV11-2,CASSPGQGTSSTDTQYF
TRBJ1-1,TRBV19,CASTRGGVSTEAFF